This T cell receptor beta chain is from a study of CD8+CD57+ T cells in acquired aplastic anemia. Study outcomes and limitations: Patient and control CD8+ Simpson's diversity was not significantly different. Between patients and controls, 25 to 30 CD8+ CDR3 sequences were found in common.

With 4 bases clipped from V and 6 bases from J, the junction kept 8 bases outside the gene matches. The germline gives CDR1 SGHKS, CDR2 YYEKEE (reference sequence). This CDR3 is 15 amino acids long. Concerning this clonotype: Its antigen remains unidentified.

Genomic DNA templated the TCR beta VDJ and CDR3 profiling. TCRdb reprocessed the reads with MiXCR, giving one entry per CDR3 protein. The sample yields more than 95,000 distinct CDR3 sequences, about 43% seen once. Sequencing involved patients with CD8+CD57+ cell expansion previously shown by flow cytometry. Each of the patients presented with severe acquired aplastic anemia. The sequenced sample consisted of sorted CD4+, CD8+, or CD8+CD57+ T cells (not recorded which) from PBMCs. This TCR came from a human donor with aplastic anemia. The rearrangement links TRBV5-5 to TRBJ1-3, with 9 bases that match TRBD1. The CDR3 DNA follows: TGTGCCAGCAGCCCTACAGGGGGCGGAGTAAACACCATATATTTT. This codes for CASSPTGGGVNTIYF.